A selection of T cell receptor beta chains follows, all from one sample in a study of shared clonotypes between healthy human individuals. Sequencing was performed with immunoSEQ multiplex PCR; in TCRdb, only in-frame clones are kept and a portion is missing. The table lists some 1.5 million clones, roughly 95% of them singletons. Sequencing was done on a sample of naive CD4+ T cells sorted from blood. The receptors shown here come from a man younger than 40 in good health. Each CDR3 is given with its conserved first and last residue. D genes are given only for firm matches. Size values are once, few and many counts, or a class for expanded clones, and some rows have none.

D gene: -
V gene: TRBV6-1
J gene: TRBJ1-5
clone size: -
CDR3 protein: CASSPVYSNQPQHF
CDR3 DNA: TGTGCCAGCAGTCCCGTTTATAGCAATCAGCCCCAGCATTTT

D gene: TRBD2
V gene: TRBV18
J gene: TRBJ2-7
clone size: -
CDR3 protein: CASSPGVGRASEQYF
CDR3 DNA: TGTGCCAGCTCACCGGGTGTTGGGAGGGCCTCCGAGCAGTACTTC

D gene: TRBD2
V gene: TRBV6-1
J gene: TRBJ2-1
clone size: -
CDR3 protein: CASSEALAGGRKQFF
CDR3 DNA: TGTGCCAGCAGTGAAGCCTTAGCGGGAGGCCGGAAGCAGTTCTTC

D gene: TRBD1
V gene: TRBV2
J gene: TRBJ2-4
clone size: once
CDR3 protein: CASSGNLGQGENIQYF
CDR3 DNA: TGTGCCAGCAGCGGCAACTTGGGACAGGGCGAAAACATTCAGTACTTC

D gene: -
V gene: TRBV28
J gene: TRBJ2-5
clone size: -
CDR3 protein: CASSPRETQYF
CDR3 DNA: TGTGCCAGCAGTCCCAGAGAGACCCAGTACTTC

D gene: TRBD2
V gene: TRBV6-6
J gene: TRBJ2-3
clone size: -
CDR3 protein: CASSSGLASSTDTQYF
CDR3 DNA: TGTGCCAGCAGTTCGGGACTAGCGTCTAGCACAGATACGCAGTATTTT

D gene: -
V gene: TRBV7-9
J gene: TRBJ2-7
clone size: -
CDR3 protein: CASSPDGHPSYEQYF
CDR3 DNA: TGTGCCAGCAGCCCTGATGGACATCCATCCTACGAGCAGTACTTC

D gene: TRBD2
V gene: TRBV19
J gene: TRBJ2-1
clone size: -
CDR3 protein: CASTTKREGESYNEQFF
CDR3 DNA: TGTGCCAGTACCACTAAGCGGGAGGGCGAGTCCTACAATGAGCAGTTCTTC

D gene: TRBD1
V gene: TRBV7-9
J gene: TRBJ1-5
clone size: -
CDR3 protein: CASSRKTGRSYSNQPQHF
CDR3 DNA: TGTGCCAGCAGTCGAAAGACAGGGAGAAGCTATAGCAATCAGCCCCAGCATTTT

D gene: TRBD2
V gene: TRBV29-1
J gene: TRBJ2-1
clone size: -
CDR3 protein: CSVLKWRSGRAYNEQFF
CDR3 DNA: TGCAGCGTTTTGAAGTGGCGAAGCGGGAGAGCCTACAATGAGCAGTTCTTC